A single sample is the source of the 10 T cell receptor beta chains below, sequenced in a study of beta chain features in type 1 diabetes. The antigens for these receptors are not known. Whole-study results and caveats: Shortening of TCRB CDR3s, moderate but significant, appeared in all four CD4+ subsets of Type 1 diabetes patients.

Reverse transcription of all isolated RNA meant that expressed TCRB transcripts were sequenced. The method was immunoSEQ multiplex PCR; TCRdb's version includes in-frame clones alone and lacks a portion of them. Of some 270,000 clones listed, under 13% were seen once; the top ten hold around 0.017%. Sequencing was done on a sample of naive CD4+ T cells from blood. Receptors originate from a man aged 25 to 40 with type 1 diabetes.

This clone has just a few counts. The chain has TRBV27 and TRBJ2-7, with D possibly TRBD1 on 7 matching bases. With 5 bases removed from V and 0 bases from J, the gap between germline ends came to 11 bases. CDR3 size: 14 residues. The germline CDR1 and CDR2 sequences are MNHEY and SMNVEV (reference sequence). This chain's CDR3 is CASSPRDSSYEQYF. The CDR3 nucleotides read TGTGCCAGCAGTCCGCGGGACAGCTCCTACGAGCAGTACTTC.

The chain combines TRBV18 with TRBJ2-1; a weak D match, TRBD2 (6 bases). With 3 bases removed from V and 3 bases from J, the gap between germline ends came to 6 bases. Germline loops: CDR1 KGHSH, CDR2 LQKENI. The CDR3 spans 13 residues. CDR3: CASSPTSYNEQFF. Here the CDR3 DNA reads TGTGCCAGCTCACCGACTAGCTACAATGAGCAGTTCTTC. The entire variable domain, with the rest obtained from reference TRBV18 and TRBJ2-1, is as follows: NAGVMQNPRHLVRRRGQEARLRCSPMKGHSHVYWYRQLPEEGLKFMVYLQKENIIDESGMPKERFSAEFPKEGPSILRIQQVVRGDSAAYFCASSPTSYNEQFFGPGTRLTVL.

This chain connects TRBV6-1 to TRBJ2-7; weak D call: TRBD2 (5 bases). The CDR3 has 15 residues. Germline V CDR1 and CDR2: MNHNS, SASEGT. Trimming pared 7 bases from V and 5 bases from J, leaving 21 bases between. The CDR3 DNA reads as TGTGCCAGCACTCCCTTGGGGAGATGGAAGAACGAGCAGTACTTC. Translation: CASTPLGRWKNEQYF.

This rearrangement joins TRBV19 to TRBJ2-3, with TRBD2 matching over 8 bases. Germline V lookup: CDR1 LNHDA, CDR2 SQIVND (reference sequence). The J segment lost 4 bases and the V segment lost 3 bases, leaving 9 bases of the junction unmatched. The CDR3 has 16 amino acids. In DNA, the CDR3 is TGTGCCAGTAGTATCCAATCTGCCGGGGGGGCAGATACGCAGTATTTT. This encodes CASSIQSAGGADTQYF.

The J gene is TRBJ1-4, the V gene TRBV7-2; D is perhaps TRBD1 (6 bases). This CDR3 is built from 16 residues. The germline V gene has CDR1 SGHTA and CDR2 FQGNSA. V gave up 5 bases and J gave up 1 base, with 14 bases separating them. The CDR3 region has the DNA TGTGCCAGCAGCCAACAGGGACGGGGAACTAATGAAAAACTGTTTTTT. It encodes CASSQQGRGTNEKLFF.

This clone was counted between two and nine times. This rearrangement joins TRBV19 to TRBJ2-7; unclear D gene. The CDR3 contains 14 residues. Trimming removed 3 bases at V and 2 bases at J, with 11 bases between. CDR1 LNHDA and CDR2 SQIVND come from the germline V gene (reference sequence). The CDR3 protein is CASSIGGRPYEQYF. CDR3 coding DNA: TGTGCCAGTAGTATCGGCGGCAGACCCTACGAGCAGTACTTC.

The chain links TRBV4-1 to TRBJ1-4; the D is unclear. V lost 1 base to trimming and J lost 8 bases, with 8 bases between them. Germline V gene data show CDR1 as MGHRA and CDR2 as YSYEKL. The CDR3 has 13 residues. DNA for the CDR3: TGCGCCAGCAGCCAAGGGGTCGGGGAAAAACTGTTTTTT. Translating gives CASSQGVGEKLFF.

The chain carries TRBV7-8 and TRBJ2-7; 7 bases are shared with TRBD1. V lost 5 bases and J lost 0; bases outside the gene matches: 10. This CDR3 comprises 16 residues. Germline V CDR1 and CDR2: SGHVS, FQNEAQ. The CDR3 DNA is TGTGCCAGCAGCCGAACCCGCAGGGGGTTCTCCTACGAGCAGTACTTC. Protein product: CASSRTRRGFSYEQYF.

V gene TRBV11-2 combines with J gene TRBJ1-1; D ambiguous. Per the germline V gene, CDR1 is SGHAT and CDR2 is FQNNGV. This CDR3 has 12 amino acids. Trimming pared 3 bases from V and 2 bases from J, leaving 4 bases between. CDR3 DNA sequence: TGTGCCAGCAGCTTCCTTAACACTGAAGCTTTCTTT. It encodes CASSFLNTEAFF.

The genes are TRBV18 and TRBJ2-3; 10 bases align to TRBD2. Germline CDR1 reads KGHSH; CDR2 reads LQKENI. With V trimmed by 2 bases and J by 2 bases, 4 bases remained unmatched. This CDR3 comprises 16 residues. CDR3 DNA: TGTGCCAGCTCACCATTCACTAGCGGGAACACAGATACGCAGTATTTT. Translating gives CASSPFTSGNTDTQYF.